Shown below are 22 T cell receptor beta chains from a single sample sequenced in a study of cytomegalovirus exposure and HLA in healthy donors. It was with 60 Vbeta and 13 Jbeta primers that the PCR ran. The data were produced by immunoSEQ multiplex PCR, yet TCRdb's version contains in-frame clones alone and is incomplete. The data contain about 160,000 clones, around 78% of them singletons. Material for sequencing was PBMCs. Receptors originate from a woman aged 40 to 50 in good health and CMV-seronegative.

The genes are TRBV9 and TRBJ1-1; D is ambiguous. The CDR3 is made up of 14 amino acids. The germline gives CDR1 SGDLS, CDR2 YYNGEE. V lost 5 bases to trimming and J lost 1 base, with 12 bases between them. As DNA, the CDR3 is TGTGCCAGCAGTGTCTCTGTAGAGAACACTGAAGCTTTCTTT. This codes for CASSVSVENTEAFF.

This clone was counted between two and nine times. The V gene is TRBV6-5, the J gene TRBJ1-4, with 9 positions matching TRBD1. V lost 0 bases to trimming and J lost 10 bases; unmatched junction nucleotides: 3. Germline values: CDR1 MNHEY, CDR2 SVGAGI. The CDR3 spans 14 residues. The CDR3 coding sequence is TGTGCCAGCAGTTACTCGACAGGGGGAGGAAAACTGTTTTTT. Encoded protein: CASSYSTGGGKLFF.

This clone was seen once. The gene calls are TRBV19 and TRBJ2-1; 8 bases match TRBD2. V was clipped by 4 bases and J by 8 bases; unmatched bases: 7. The CDR3 is 14 amino acids. The germline V gene has CDR1 LNHDA and CDR2 SQIVND (reference sequence). The CDR3 reads CASSTGLAGHEQFF. CDR3 sequence (DNA): TGTGCCAGTAGTACAGGACTAGCCGGCCATGAGCAGTTCTTC.

This clone showed up just a few times. The chain joins TRBV7-9 to TRBJ1-6; 8 bases are a match to TRBD1. From germline, CDR1 is SEHNR and CDR2 FQNEAQ (reference sequence). The CDR3 runs to 14 residues. Germline trimming cut 5 bases from V and 5 bases from J; bases unmatched to any gene: 2. CDR3 protein: CASSPTGDNSPLHF. CDR3 nucleotide sequence: TGTGCCAGCAGCCCGACAGGGGATAATTCACCCCTCCACTTT. Combining the CDR3 with reference TRBV7-9 and TRBJ1-6 gives the whole variable domain DTGVSQNPRHKITKRGQNVTFRCDPISEHNRLYWYRQTLGQGPEFLTYFQNEAQLEKSRLLSDRFSAERPKGSFSTLEIQRTEQGDSAMYLCASSPTGDNSPLHFGNGTRLTVT.

V and J are TRBV4-1 and TRBJ1-2; 8 bases map to TRBD1. The germline V gene has CDR1 MGHRA and CDR2 YSYEKL. The CDR3 is 15 amino acids. V trimming: 0 bases; J trimming: 5 bases; junction bases outside the gene matches: 5. The CDR3 nucleotides are TGCGCCAGCAGCCAAGAAGGGACAGGAACTTATGGCTACACCTTC. This encodes CASSQEGTGTYGYTF.

The chain combines TRBV4-1 with TRBJ2-7; TRBD2 matches 7 bases. Germline-derived CDR1 and CDR2 are MGHRA and YSYEKL. The length of the CDR3 is 13 residues. V gave up 0 bases and J gave up 6 bases; unmatched junction bases: 2. CDR3 protein: CASSQDPGGEQYF. CDR3 nucleotide sequence: TGCGCCAGCAGCCAAGATCCGGGGGGCGAGCAGTACTTC.

Here the CDR3 DNA reads TGTGCCAGTAGTATATACAGTAACTATGGCTACACCTTC. The encoded protein is CASSIYSNYGYTF. The V gene is TRBV19, the J gene TRBJ1-2; D is unclear. Germline CDR1 and CDR2: LNHDA and SQIVND (reference sequence). Trimming pared 2 bases from V and 1 base from J, leaving 5 bases between. This CDR3 is built from 13 residues.

Here the CDR3 DNA reads TGTGCCAGTGCACAGGGCTCTGGAAACACCATATATTTT. As protein: CASAQGSGNTIYF. The J gene is TRBJ1-3, the V gene TRBV19; a weak D match, TRBD1 (6 bases). This CDR3 contains 13 residues. The V gene lost 8 bases and the J gene lost 0 bases, with 8 bases spanning the gap. Looked up from germline, CDR1 is LNHDA and CDR2 is SQIVND (reference sequence).

V is TRBV7-7 and J is TRBJ1-3; 9 nucleotides align to TRBD1. Germline CDR1 SSHAT, CDR2 FNYEAQ (reference sequence). J lost 4 bases, V lost 4 bases, and 2 bases had no gene match. This CDR3 region has 14 residues. CDR3 amino acids: CASSSGTGGNTIYF. The CDR3 bases are TGTGCCAGCAGCTCTGGGACAGGGGGAAACACCATATATTTT.

This clone appeared a few times. The chain is built from TRBV18 and TRBJ1-1; no clear D. The V end lost 0 bases, the J end lost 1 base, and 6 bases lay between the germline ends. CDR3 length: 14 amino acids. CDR1 is KGHSH, CDR2 LQKENI, per germline. The CDR3 DNA sequence: TGTGCCAGCTCACCACCCACACGGAACACTGAAGCTTTCTTT. Protein product: CASSPPTRNTEAFF.

This chain connects TRBV6-1 to TRBJ1-6; tentative D call: TRBD1 (6 bases). This CDR3 is 14 amino acids long. CDR1 MNHNS and CDR2 SASEGT come from the germline V gene. Trimming took off 4 bases at V and 17 bases at J, with 21 bases between the two ends. The CDR3 loop is CASSAGQSGSGVHF. CDR3 nucleotides: TGTGCCAGCAGTGCTGGACAGTCAGGGAGCGGGGTCCACTTT.

The gene calls are TRBV9 and TRBJ2-1; TRBD2 matches 8 bases. This CDR3 contains 16 residues. With V trimmed by 3 bases and J by 8 bases, 13 bases remained unmatched. CDR1 and CDR2 from the germline V gene are SGDLS and YYNGEE. CDR3 protein: CASSGRAGTSKDEQFF. CDR3 nucleotides: TGTGCCAGCAGCGGGCGCGCTGGGACTAGTAAAGATGAGCAGTTCTTC. Full variable domain (outside the CDR3, taken from reference TRBV9 and TRBJ2-1): DSGVTQTPKHLITATGQRVTLRCSPRSGDLSVYWYQQSLDQGLQFLIQYYNGEERAKGNILERFSAQQFPDLHSELNLSSLELGDSALYFCASSGRAGTSKDEQFFGPGTRLTVL.

For the CDR3, the DNA is TGTGCCAGTAGTACAGGGATAGCTAACTATGGCTACACCTTC. Translation: CASSTGIANYGYTF. The chain combines TRBV19 with TRBJ1-2; a weak D match, TRBD1 (5 bases). This CDR3 contains 14 residues. Deletions cut 4 bases from V and 0 bases from J, with 9 bases between. The germline V gene encodes CDR1 LNHDA and CDR2 SQIVND (reference sequence).

This chain connects TRBV6-1 to TRBJ1-3; D is ambiguous. With 4 bases removed from V and 4 bases from J, the gap between germline ends came to 8 bases. This CDR3 region has 13 residues. Germline CDR1 is MNHNS and CDR2 is SASEGT. CDR3 sequence reads: CASSAGAGNTIYF. Written as DNA, the CDR3 is TGTGCCAGCAGTGCCGGTGCAGGAAACACCATATATTTT.

This chain links TRBV5-6 with TRBJ2-3; D is perhaps TRBD2 (5 bases). Per the germline V gene, CDR1 is SGHDT and CDR2 is YYEEEE. The CDR3 covers 15 residues. Trimming pared 3 bases from V and 0 bases from J, leaving 11 bases between. The CDR3 is CASSYSWTSTDTQYF. CDR3 DNA: TGTGCCAGCAGCTACTCTTGGACTAGCACAGATACGCAGTATTTT.

The rearrangement uses TRBV5-4 and TRBJ1-4, with D perhaps TRBD1 (5 bases). CDR3 length equals 16 residues. V shed 0 bases and J shed 0 bases, with 9 bases lying between them. The V gene's germline CDR1 is SGHNT and CDR2 YYREEE (reference sequence). The CDR3 here is CASSLAGGATNEKLFF. The CDR3 DNA reads TGTGCCAGCAGCTTGGCCGGAGGGGCAACTAATGAAAAACTGTTTTTT.

The rearrangement links TRBV5-6 to TRBJ1-3, with no clear D. The V and J ends lost 3 bases and 3 bases respectively, with 7 bases between them. The length of the CDR3 is 13 residues. Germline V lookup: CDR1 SGHDT, CDR2 YYEEEE. The CDR3 coding sequence is TGTGCCAGCAGCTCCGGGTTTGGAAACACCATATATTTT. Translation: CASSSGFGNTIYF.

This chain connects TRBV6-5 to TRBJ1-2; the D gene is possibly TRBD1 (5 bases). V lost 7 bases, J lost 5 bases, and 20 bases lay in between. The CDR3 is 15 residues long. Looked up from germline, CDR1 is MNHEY and CDR2 is SVGAGI. CDR3 residues: CASMDRQGGWYGYTF. The CDR3 DNA is TGTGCCAGCATGGATCGGCAGGGCGGTTGGTATGGCTACACCTTC.

Turning to this clone: It is likely a read error, because the conserved phenylalanine at the end of the CDR3 is missing. The V call is TRBV6-6, the J call TRBJ2-7, with D possibly matching TRBD1 (6 bases). V lost 2 bases and J lost 4, with 18 bases in between. The CDR3 loop spans 16 amino acids. CDR1 MNHNY and CDR2 SVGAGI come from the germline V gene (reference sequence). The CDR3 DNA reads as TGTGCCAGCAGTTACGCGCCACAGGGCGGAATTTACGAGCAGTACCTC. Translated: CASSYAPQGGIYEQYL.

This chain connects TRBV18 to TRBJ2-7, with 7 nucleotides matching TRBD2. Germline CDR1 is KGHSH and CDR2 is LQKENI. This CDR3 region has 12 residues. V dropped 1 base and J dropped 7; count of bases not matched to a gene: 1. CDR3 region: CASSPRGGEQYF. The CDR3 region has the DNA TGTGCCAGCTCACCACGGGGGGGAGAGCAGTACTTC.

The V and J genes are TRBV5-1 and TRBJ2-7; D is uncertain. This CDR3 comprises 15 residues. The V end was cut by 5 bases, the J end by 4 bases, with 19 bases between. Looked up from germline, CDR1 is SGHRS and CDR2 is YFSETQ. The CDR3 bases are TGCGCCAGCAGAAACGAGGTGGTGGGTCAGTACGAGCAGTACTTC. It yields the protein CASRNEVVGQYEQYF.

On this clone: The same CDR3 is also encoded by other DNA sequences in this sample. The chain uses TRBV27 and TRBJ1-2, with 7 bases fitting TRBD1. The CDR3 covers 12 residues. The V and J ends lost 5 bases and 4 bases, in that order; junction bases with no gene match: 1. The V gene's germline CDR1 is MNHEY and CDR2 SMNVEV (reference sequence). The CDR3 DNA sequence: TGTGCCAGCAGTGGGGACAGCTATGGCTACACCTTC. Translating gives CASSGDSYGYTF.